This TCR beta chain derives from a study of blood T cell repertoires in COVID-19. Study details: Whether acute or convalescent, the COVID-19 samples came from the United States, Italy and Spain.

V lost 2 bases, J lost 5 bases, and 11 bases lay in between. CDR3 size: 14 residues. The germline V gene has CDR1 SGHRS and CDR2 YFSETQ. As originally analysed: Amplification with reference gene primers provided the estimates of nucleated cell counts. TCRdb's copy holds only in-frame clones and misses some; the assay was immunoSEQ multiplex PCR. The DNA gave D and trimming, while V, J and clone size come from that table. The data contain around 250,000 clones, roughly 86% of them singletons. The receptor was isolated from a woman in her 70s with active or convalescent COVID-19. This chain connects TRBV5-1 to TRBJ1-5, with a weak D call TRBD1 (6 bases). The specimen was peripheral blood. CDR3 amino acids: CASSLTGFDQPQHF. The CDR3, as DNA: TGCGCCAGCAGCTTAACAGGGTTTGATCAGCCCCAGCATTTT. Full variable domain (missing parts from reference TRBV5-1 and TRBJ1-5): KAGVTQTPRYLIKTRGQQVTLSCSPISGHRSVSWYQQTPGQGLQFLFEYFSETQRNKGNFPGRFSGRQFSNSRSEMNVSTLELGDSALYLCASSLTGFDQPQHFGDGTRLSIL.